This TCR beta chain was found in a study of T cell repertoires in cytomegalovirus infection. Looking at the study overall: Both a matching HLA type and CMV infection were indicated by public TCR beta signatures. Study-wide findings and caveats: HLA-C-restricted CMV-specific TCR beta clonotypes prevailed in the ex vivo response. Accumulated public TCR beta family frequency recognized individuals carrying CMV together with the relevant HLA.

The CDR3 runs 18 residues. Trimming took 0 bases from V and 0 from J, leaving 12 bases between them. Germline V lookup: CDR1 LGHNA, CDR2 YSLEER. Points on this clonotype: No antigen is known for it.

Each CDR3 protein gets one entry after TCRdb re-called the reads with MiXCR. The sample yields 400,000 or so distinct CDR3 sequences, 31% seen once. The source is a human donor in good health (CMV status not recorded). Some clones in this sample may be carry-over from other donors' samples. The source material was PBMCs. The chain couples TRBV4-3 to TRBJ1-6, with no clear D. The CDR3 region is CASSQDKAANSYNSPLHF. Written as DNA, the CDR3 is TGCGCCAGCAGCCAAGATAAGGCTGCTAACTCCTATAATTCACCCCTCCACTTT.